This T cell receptor (beta chain) was observed in a study of shared clonotypes between healthy human individuals (dated by TCRdb to 2018 to 2020). In terms of the full investigation: Three men and two women, aged 18 to 49 years, made up the cohort. For each donor, CD4 naive and CD4 memory were each run on three plates, CD8 naive on two plates, and CD8 memory on one plate. The study deeply sequenced blood TCR repertoires of five healthy adults to estimate repertoire size and the extent of clonotype sharing between individuals. To increase sequencing depth and limit assay-specific biases, different laboratories used diverse techniques to prepare libraries and sequence TCR repertoires. Per donor, leukapheresis produced somewhere between about 0.9 and 9.5 billion PBMCs.

As to this clone: Its target antigen remains unknown. It has no much larger one-base neighbor in the sample; base qualities were not kept.

For CDR1 and CDR2, the germline V gene lists SNHLY and FYNNEI. V is cut back by 7 bases and J by 3 bases, with 8 bases in the junction unmatched. The CDR3 runs 15 amino acids, cysteine and phenylalanine included. The CDR3 DNA has 45 bases and is translated from base 1. Using the deep immunoSEQ assay, TCR CDR3 regions were amplified from genomic DNA by multiplex PCR. Extracted genomic DNA from each cell subset was spread evenly across all wells of several immunoSEQ 96-well plates, with each plate serving as a replicate. Each replicate PCR for sorted subsets received 150 to 250 ng genomic DNA, equal to about 29,000 T cell genomes. The purified libraries were quantified using a Qubit 3.0 fluorometer, sized with a Bioanalyzer 2100, and then quantified again using the KAPA Library Quantification kit. Every immunoSEQ 96-well plate was sequenced on a dedicated single-read 150-cycle Illumina NextSeq 550 flow cell. Concerning the study's data processing: The immunoSEQ output contained only junctional sequences without quality scores, so filtering could not match that applied to full-length reads. Sequences were annotated with PyIR, a Python wrapper for IgBLAST v1.9, and V/J genes and CDR3 were assigned using IMGT germline references. Any read was removed if the V/J assignment was weak (E-value above 1e-6), the CDR3 was missing, or the read contained stop codons, out-of-frame junctions, or ambiguous translated residues. A V3J clonotype was defined by an identical inferred V gene, J gene, and CDR3 amino acid sequence. To compute the percentage overlap between repertoires, the number of shared unique clonotypes was divided by the size of the smaller repertoire. Richness of each repertoire was evaluated using RTK rarefaction, the Chao1 estimator, and Recon v2.1 estimates of unobserved clonotypes. Generation probabilities for all TCRbeta clonotypes obtained by the gDNA method from a handful of donors were computed using OLGA. TCRdb took over this immuneACCESS table, retaining in-frame rearrangements with V and J assigned. Such tables are incomplete; in checked studies, under half of the missing clones stem from an unresolved V gene, and the remainder is unexplained. For V, J and clone size, that table is used; D and trimming come from the DNA. This sample holds roughly 1,000,000 clones; approximately 78% were observed only once. Clones ranked in the top ten supply about 0.52% of the sample.

The donors were healthy, HIV-negative adults with no recently reported acute infections or vaccinations. Every donor was a Caucasian adult residing in Nashville, Tennessee, USA. Magnetic negative selection was used to enrich CD4+ T cells, after which naive cells were positively selected on CD45RA and the negative fraction became the memory subset. Blood was obtained by leukapheresis, after which PBMCs were separated by Ficoll-Histopaque density gradient centrifugation and cryopreserved in liquid nitrogen vapor phase. Purity and quantity of every magnetically sorted T cell population were checked by analytical flow cytometry. From each sorted fraction, genomic DNA was isolated and quantified by UV absorbance on a Nanodrop 2000c. Overall study results and their limits: Compared with non-shared clonotypes, the clonotypes found in all four sorted-subset donors had higher generation probabilities. Based on pairwise subsampling, the degree of clonotype sharing among donors was expected to be affected by sequencing depth. Sampling was restricted to blood, and TCR repertoires in tissue are likely to differ from TCR repertoires in blood. Naive subsets generally had larger estimated clonotype richness than memory subsets. Rarefaction of sorted-subset datasets indicated incomplete sequencing despite the large sequencing depth. The genetic and exposure-history diversity represented was limited by the small number of donors. Approximately 5% of naive CD4, 3.5% of naive CD8, approximately 2.2% of memory CD4, and about 0.4% of memory CD8 clonotypes were shared across a few donors.

This sequence uses TRBV2 and TRBJ2-7, with 11 bases aligning to TRBD2. This TCR came from a man aged 18 to 30 in good health. Some clones in this sample may be carry-over from other donors' samples. Sequenced input: memory CD4+ T cells from PBMCs. The intended sense of this specimen's cell subset or site label: CD45RA-negative fraction. The CDR3 protein sequence reads: CASTLTSGGLYEQYF. The nucleotide sequence reads as follows: TGTGCCAGCACCCTCACTAGCGGGGGTCTCTACGAGCAGTACTTC.